This T cell receptor (beta chain) was sequenced during a study of Graves' ophthalmopathy and Graves' hyperthyroidism. Study results and limitations: For separating ophthalmopathy from stable hyperthyroidism, a 13-signature model gave 85% to 90% sensitivity and roughly 83% specificity.

This CDR3 contains 11 residues. Trimming took off 3 bases at V and 5 bases at J, with 5 bases between the two ends. Amplified material comprised TCR beta CDR3 regions derived from RNA transcripts. Second-round multiplex PCR came after a first-round RT-PCR that employed HTBI primers. TCRdb re-derived calls from the multiplex PCR reads in MiXCR, one entry per CDR3 protein. The repertoire holds 300,000 to 400,000 distinct CDR3 sequences, with about a sixth as singletons. Regarding this clonotype: Its antigen remains unknown. A far larger clone is one base from this, pointing to a likely read error.

Enrollment excluded any patients with other autoimmune diseases, uncontrolled infections, pregnancy or lactation. Serum thyroxine and TRAb, along with clinical symptoms, thyroid ultrasound and orbital computed tomography, were what diagnosis relied on. This receptor was obtained from an adult man with Graves' ophthalmopathy. Source material: peripheral blood. V usage is TRBV12-3 or TRBV12-4 and J usage is TRBJ2-7; no clear D. The CDR3 sequence: CASSFGHEQYF. As DNA, the CDR3 is TGTGCCAGCAGTTTCGGCCACGAGCAGTACTTC.